Shown below are 12 T cell receptor beta chains from a single sample sequenced in a study of blood T cell repertoires in COVID-19. The table came from immunoSEQ multiplex PCR; TCRdb's copy has only in-frame clones and leaves some out. The sample has a few hundred thousand clones, 85% seen once. Sequencing used peripheral blood. The receptor set was obtained from a young woman with acute or convalescent COVID-19.

V gene TRBV7-9 combines with J gene TRBJ1-2, with D perhaps matching TRBD1 (6 bases). Germline-derived CDR1 and CDR2 are SEHNR and FQNEAQ (reference sequence). V lost 7 bases, J lost 7 bases, and 19 bases lay in between. The CDR3 runs to 14 residues. As DNA, the CDR3 is TGTGCCAGCACCCCCGGGACACACGCGTTTGGCTACACCTTC. The encoded protein is CASTPGTHAFGYTF.

The genes are TRBV9 and TRBJ2-3; D gene uncertain. V was pared by 0 bases and J by 1 base, with 9 bases between. This CDR3 spans 15 amino acids. Germline V gene lookup returns CDR1 SGDLS and CDR2 YYNGEE. The CDR3 sequence is CASSVDGDGTDTQYF. CDR3 coding DNA: TGTGCCAGCAGCGTAGACGGAGACGGCACAGATACGCAGTATTTT. The full variable domain, rest sourced from reference TRBV9 and TRBJ2-3, is DSGVTQTPKHLITATGQRVTLRCSPRSGDLSVYWYQQSLDQGLQFLIQYYNGEERAKGNILERFSAQQFPDLHSELNLSSLELGDSALYFCASSVDGDGTDTQYFGPGTRLTVL.

The chain links TRBV5-6 to TRBJ2-3, with D maybe TRBD1 (5 bases). Germline CDR1 SGHDT, CDR2 YYEEEE. This CDR3 has 17 residues. V lost 6 bases and J 4 bases, leaving 24 bases between the germline ends. The CDR3 DNA reads TGTGCCAGCACCATTGCCGGCAGCAGGGCCTTTGCAGATACGCAGTATTTT. Translation: CASTIAGSRAFADTQYF.

The gene calls are TRBV30 and TRBJ1-2, with 8 positions matching TRBD1. Germline V gene sequence: CDR1 GTSNPN, CDR2 SVGIG (reference sequence). V gave up 3 bases and J gave up 6 bases; unmatched junction bases: 12. The CDR3 has 15 amino acids. The CDR3 loop is CAWSRPVTGENGYTF. The CDR3 nucleotides read TGTGCCTGGAGCCGTCCGGTGACAGGGGAAAATGGCTACACCTTC.

In its sample, this clone was seen a few times. The V and J genes are TRBV3-1 (or the pseudogene TRBV3-2) and TRBJ1-3; 7 bases are shared with TRBD1. The length of the CDR3 is 15 residues. V lost 3 bases, J lost 0 bases, and 2 bases stayed unmatched. Germline-derived CDR1 and CDR2 are LGHDT and YNNKEL (reference sequence). The CDR3 DNA is TGTGCCAGCAGCCATCGGGACAGCTCTGGAAACACCATATATTTT. As protein: CASSHRDSSGNTIYF.

This chain connects TRBV7-3 to TRBJ2-1, with 11 bases aligning to TRBD2. Germline CDR1 and CDR2: SGHTA and FQGTGA. The CDR3 contains 18 residues. The J segment lost 4 bases and the V segment lost 5 bases, leaving 13 bases of the junction unmatched. The CDR3 region is CASSINSGRGLLYNEQFF. CDR3 sequence (DNA): TGTGCCAGCAGCATAAATAGCGGGAGGGGTCTATTGTACAATGAGCAGTTCTTC.

The genes are TRBV19 and TRBJ2-3, with D possibly TRBD1 on 7 matching bases. Trimming cost V 7 bases and J 3 bases, with 20 bases left between them. Germline V CDR1 and CDR2: LNHDA, SQIVND (reference sequence). The CDR3 extends over 16 amino acids. The CDR3: CASTLRSGGRTDTQYF. As DNA, the CDR3 is TGTGCCAGTACCCTTCGGTCAGGGGGGAGAACAGATACGCAGTATTTT.

This chain connects TRBV6-5 to TRBJ2-7; D unclear. The germline V and J ends were trimmed by 5 bases and 6 bases, with 14 bases remaining between them. This CDR3 is built from 13 residues. Germline V gene data show CDR1 as MNHEY and CDR2 as SVGAGI. The CDR3: CASSPALLGEQYF. CDR3 DNA: TGTGCCAGCAGTCCAGCCCTGCTAGGCGAGCAGTACTTC.

Concerning this clone itself: A junction boundary mismatches the germline segment, possibly from a read error. The chain carries TRBV27 and TRBJ1-3, with TRBD1 as a possible D gene (5 bases). There are 13 residues in the CDR3. Germline V CDR1 and CDR2: MNHEY, SMNVEV (reference sequence). The CDR3 is CASRGLSGNIIYF. The CDR3, as DNA: TGTGCCAGCAGGGGACTCTCTGGAAACATCATATATTTT.

This clone was seen more than once but under ten times. V is TRBV5-1 and J is TRBJ2-7; the D gene is possibly TRBD1 (5 bases). The V gene lost 0 bases and the J gene lost 6 bases, with 7 bases spanning the gap. Germline CDR1 SGHRS, CDR2 YFSETQ. The CDR3 runs 12 residues. The CDR3 sequence: CASSLAGREQYF. The CDR3, as DNA: TGCGCCAGCAGCTTGGCAGGGCGCGAGCAGTACTTC.

The chain links TRBV13 to TRBJ2-3; 13 positions match TRBD2. The CDR3 has 15 amino acids. The germline gives CDR1 PRHDT, CDR2 FYEKMQ (reference sequence). Trimming cost V 6 bases and J 7 bases; bases outside gene matches: 7. The CDR3 DNA reads as TGTGCCAGCAGTGGGGGACTAGCGGGGCGAAATACGCAGTATTTT. It is translated as CASSGGLAGRNTQYF.

The chain has TRBV24-1 and TRBJ2-5; D possibly corresponds to TRBD2 (5 bases). The V end was cut by 5 bases, the J end by 5 bases, with 11 bases between. The germline V gene encodes CDR1 KGHDR and CDR2 SFDVKD. The CDR3 covers 13 residues. The DNA of the CDR3 is TGTGCCACCAGTGTAGGGAGCTCCGAGACCCAGTACTTC. Its translation: CATSVGSSETQYF.